This TCR beta chain was retrieved from a study of T-cell reconstitution after alpha-beta-depleted transplantation in children. This clonotype has a count of ten or more. Researchers prepared the TCRbeta library using unique molecular identifiers, the study reports. MiXCR was run by TCRdb on the PCR reads, yielding one entry per CDR3 protein. The table includes about 270,000 distinct CDR3 sequences, almost 10% detected once. Looked up from germline, CDR1 is MNHNY and CDR2 is SVGAGI (reference sequence). The CDR3 is made up of 12 amino acids. The V and J ends lost 6 bases and 3 bases respectively, with 8 bases between them.

The sequence derives from a human donor who donated a stem cell graft to a child with SCID. Sequenced material: PBMCs from the stem cell graft donor, taken from the stem cell graft. The V gene is TRBV6-6, the J gene TRBJ1-1, with TRBD1 as a possible D gene (5 bases). CDR3: CASRQVYTEAFF. The CDR3 nucleotides are TGTGCCAGCAGACAGGTTTACACTGAAGCTTTCTTT.